The T cell receptor (beta chain) described here comes from a study of T-cell memory formation after mild COVID-19. In the study overall: There were largely donor-specific TCR clusters.

Remarks on this clonotype: Its antigen is still unknown.

Study conclusions and caveats: The study found balanced CD4/CD8 in clones contracting day 15 to 85 and a CD4+ lean in later expanders.

TCRdb recomputed calls from the 5' RACE reads with MiXCR, one row per CDR3 protein. The sample includes a few hundred thousand distinct CDR3 sequences, roughly 16% of them seen just once. Germline V gene data show CDR1 as ENHRY and CDR2 as SYGVKD. The CDR3 contains 14 residues. Trimming took 4 bases from V and 6 from J; bases not matched to a gene: 6. The TCR originated in a man younger than 30 who had mild COVID-19 (a few samples of this study predate the infection). Cell type and time point are not known. The V call is TRBV10-3, the J call TRBJ2-7, with 10 nucleotides matching TRBD1. The sequencing input was PBMCs or a T cell subset sorted from them (not recorded which). The chain's CDR3 is CAISGGTGVSEQYF. The DNA of the CDR3 is TGTGCCATCAGTGGAGGGACAGGGGTATCCGAGCAGTACTTC.